This T cell receptor (beta chain) was captured in a study of T cell responses to AZD1222 COVID-19 vaccine. The V end lost 1 base, the J end lost 2 bases, and 16 bases lay between the germline ends. Germline V gene sequence: CDR1 SGHTA, CDR2 FQGNSA. CDR3 length: 17 residues. The data were produced by immunoSEQ multiplex PCR, yet TCRdb's version contains in-frame clones alone and is incomplete. The repertoire holds some 130,000 clones, with 92% as singletons. The sample was peripheral blood, taken 28 days after the second AZD1222 dose. The source of this sequence is an adult who received the AZD1222 COVID-19 vaccine. The chain links TRBV7-2 to TRBJ2-3; D possibly corresponds to TRBD2 (6 bases). The CDR3 DNA follows: TGTGCCAGCAGCTTAGGGGAGGTTTGGGGAGCCACAGATACGCAGTATTTT. This gives the protein CASSLGEVWGATDTQYF.